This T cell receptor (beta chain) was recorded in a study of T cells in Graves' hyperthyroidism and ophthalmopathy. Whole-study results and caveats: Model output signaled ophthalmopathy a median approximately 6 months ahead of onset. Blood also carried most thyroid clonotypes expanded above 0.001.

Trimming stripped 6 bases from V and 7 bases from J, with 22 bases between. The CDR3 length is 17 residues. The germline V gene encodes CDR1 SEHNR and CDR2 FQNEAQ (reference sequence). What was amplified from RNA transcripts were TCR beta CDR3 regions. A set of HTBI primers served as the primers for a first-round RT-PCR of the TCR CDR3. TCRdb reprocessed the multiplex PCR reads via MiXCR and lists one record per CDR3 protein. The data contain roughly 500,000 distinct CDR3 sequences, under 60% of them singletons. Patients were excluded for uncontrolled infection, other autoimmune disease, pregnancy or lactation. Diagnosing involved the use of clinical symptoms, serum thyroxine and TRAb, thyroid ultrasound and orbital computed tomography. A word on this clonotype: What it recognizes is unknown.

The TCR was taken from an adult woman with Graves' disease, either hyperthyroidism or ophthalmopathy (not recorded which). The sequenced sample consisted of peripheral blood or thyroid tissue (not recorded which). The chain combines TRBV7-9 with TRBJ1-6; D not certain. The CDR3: CASRGRADTSDNSPLHF. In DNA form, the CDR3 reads TGTGCCAGCAGGGGTAGGGCTGACACTTCGGACAATTCACCCCTCCACTTT.